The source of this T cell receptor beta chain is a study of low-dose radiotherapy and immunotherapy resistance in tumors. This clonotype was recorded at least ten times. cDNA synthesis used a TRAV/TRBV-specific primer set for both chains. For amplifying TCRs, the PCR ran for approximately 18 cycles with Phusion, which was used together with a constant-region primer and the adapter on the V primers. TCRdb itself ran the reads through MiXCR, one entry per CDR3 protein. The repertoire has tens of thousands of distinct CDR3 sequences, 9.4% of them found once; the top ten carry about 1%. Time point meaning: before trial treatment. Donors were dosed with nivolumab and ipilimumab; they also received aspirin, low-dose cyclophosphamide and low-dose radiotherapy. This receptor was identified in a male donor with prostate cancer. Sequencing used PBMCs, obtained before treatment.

The CDR3 loop reads CAIQGQGTYEQYF. CDR3 nucleotide sequence: TGTGCCATCCAAGGGCAGGGGACCTACGAGCAGTACTTC. The V call is TRBV10-3, the J call TRBJ2-7; TRBD1 is a possible D gene (6 bases). V was clipped by 8 bases and J by 2 bases, with 13 bases between them. This CDR3 is 13 amino acids long. Germline CDR1 reads ENHRY; CDR2 reads SYGVKD.